This TCR beta chain emerged from a study of cytomegalovirus exposure and HLA in healthy donors. Study-wide points: In terms of immune exposure information, only CMV serostatus was available. Most of the TCR beta V segments (in an earlier analysis) were productive either about 87% or about 30% of the time.

Germline assignment: CDR1 SGHVS and CDR2 FNYEAQ. V lost 1 base, J lost 0 bases, and 10 bases lay in between. This CDR3 is built from 16 residues. In the case of this clone: Its target is not known.

Primers included in the PCR were 60 Vbeta and 13 Jbeta primers. The method was immunoSEQ multiplex PCR; TCRdb's version includes in-frame clones alone and lacks a portion of them. The table has under 150,000 clones, over 75% seen once. The chain carries TRBV7-6 and TRBJ2-1; possible D gene TRBD2, 6 bases. The sequence came from a man in his forties or fifties in good health and CMV-seronegative. Material: PBMCs. The CDR3 sequence: CASSLGGESSYNEQFF. As DNA, the CDR3 is TGTGCCAGCAGCTTAGGCGGGGAAAGCTCCTACAATGAGCAGTTCTTC.